This T cell receptor beta chain was identified in a study of blood T cell repertoires in COVID-19. Looking at the study overall: Donors in the United States, Italy and Spain gave samples during acute or convalescent COVID-19. T cells, B-cell-depleted T cells, or PBMCs supplied cDNA or gDNA.

The Seattle patients joined while their infection was active and were tracked longitudinally afterward. Per the study methods: Estimation of nucleated cell counts was performed using reference gene primer amplification. Clones were read by immunoSEQ multiplex PCR, and TCRdb kept only the in-frame ones, dropping some. V and J calls and clone size come straight from that table; D and trimming were deduced from the DNA. The profile shows some 300,000 clones, 90% of them singletons. V dropped 4 bases and J dropped 0 bases, with 14 bases sitting between them. CDR1 is SGDLS and CDR2 is YYNGEE in the germline V gene. The CDR3 consists of 16 residues.

V usage is TRBV9 and J usage is TRBJ1-3, with no clear D. This clonotype was sampled from a woman aged 40 to 49 with COVID-19, enrolled during active disease. The specimen sequenced was peripheral blood. The CDR3 is CASSTPRGNSGNTIYF. DNA for the CDR3: TGTGCCAGCAGCACCCCACGGGGAAACTCTGGAAACACCATATATTTT.